These 28 T cell receptor beta chains came from one sample sequenced in a study of blood T cell repertoires in COVID-19. Using immunoSEQ multiplex PCR, the repertoire was profiled, and TCRdb retains in-frame clones only, with some absent. The table includes roughly 480,000 clones, 89% detected once. Sequenced input: peripheral blood. These receptors were taken from a man younger than 35 with COVID-19, enrolled during active disease.

This clone showed up just once. The DNA of the CDR3 is TGTGCCAGCAGTGGGAGACAGGGGAGCTCCTACGAGCAGTACTTC. Translating gives CASSGRQGSSYEQYF. The rearrangement links TRBV2 to TRBJ2-7; TRBD1 agrees at 8 bases. The V and J ends lost 4 bases and 0 bases, in that order; junction bases with no gene match: 5. Germline V lookup: CDR1 SNHLY, CDR2 FYNNEI. The CDR3 sequence is 15 residues long.

The rearrangement uses TRBV9 and TRBJ2-5, with 8 bases aligning to TRBD1. CDR3 length: 15 residues. Germline V gene lookup returns CDR1 SGDLS and CDR2 YYNGEE. Trimming cost V 0 bases and J 4 bases; bases outside gene matches: 5. The CDR3 spells CASSVVTGGGETQYF. The CDR3 DNA is TGTGCCAGCAGCGTAGTAACAGGGGGTGGAGAGACCCAGTACTTC.

For this clone: Other nucleotide sequences in the sample specify the same CDR3. This chain joins TRBV19 and TRBJ2-5; D is ambiguous. The germline gives CDR1 LNHDA, CDR2 SQIVND (reference sequence). V dropped 1 base and J dropped 2 bases, with 5 bases sitting between them. The CDR3 is 13 residues long. The CDR3 coding sequence is TGTGCCAGTAGTATAGGGGCTCAAGAGACCCAGTACTTC. It translates to CASSIGAQETQYF.

The chain carries TRBV5-4 and TRBJ2-1, with TRBD2 identical over 9 bases. The junction had 9 bases not matched to a gene; V was cut back by 5 bases and J by 6 bases. This CDR3 region has 15 residues. Germline V CDR1 and CDR2: SGHNT, YYREEE (reference sequence). The CDR3 sequence is CASRRAGGGLNEQFF. The CDR3 DNA reads TGTGCCAGCAGACGAGCGGGGGGCGGGCTCAATGAGCAGTTCTTC.

The V call is TRBV6-5, the J call TRBJ2-7; weak D call: TRBD2 (6 bases). The CDR3 sequence is 15 residues long. Germline V CDR1 and CDR2: MNHEY, SVGAGI. Trimming shortened V by 0 bases and J by 3 bases, and 12 bases separated the two germline ends. In DNA, the CDR3 is TGTGCCAGCAGTTACTCGACGTCCGGGGGCTACGAGCAGTACTTC. Its translation: CASSYSTSGGYEQYF.

The J gene is TRBJ1-6, the V gene TRBV7-2; D is unresolved. The CDR3 spans 17 residues. Germline CDR1 is SGHTA and CDR2 is FQGNSA. V lost 5 bases and J 6 bases, leaving 20 bases between the germline ends. The DNA for the CDR3 is TGTGCCAGCAGCCCGCGGGTGGGGTCTTTGGGTAATTCACCCCTCCACTTT. Amino acids: CASSPRVGSLGNSPLHF.

The gene calls are TRBV11-3 and TRBJ2-1; TRBD2 is a possible D gene (5 bases). V was clipped by 1 base and J by 5 bases, with 12 bases between them. CDR3 length equals 15 residues. Per the germline V gene, CDR1 is SGHNT and CDR2 is YENEEA. CDR3 DNA: TGTGCCAGCAGCTTAGCTGGACTTAGCCACAATGAGCAGTTCTTC. It yields the protein CASSLAGLSHNEQFF.

The chain carries TRBV7-9 and TRBJ2-1; 11 positions match TRBD2. The CDR3 runs to 16 residues. Looked up from germline, CDR1 is SEHNR and CDR2 is FQNEAQ (reference sequence). Germline trimming cut 3 bases from V and 4 bases from J; bases unmatched to any gene: 5. CDR3 bases: TGTGCCAGCAGCTTTTCTCTAGCGGGGGGATACAATGAGCAGTTCTTC. Its translation: CASSFSLAGGYNEQFF.

This clone was seen a few times. This chain joins TRBV10-1 and TRBJ2-2; D is ambiguous. V was pared by 4 bases and J by 4 bases, with 7 bases between. This CDR3 has 13 residues. Germline CDR1 WNHNN, CDR2 SYGVQD (reference sequence). The CDR3, as DNA: TGCGCCAGCAGTGGTCTACCCACCGGGGAGCTGTTTTTT. Its protein is CASSGLPTGELFF.

V gene TRBV24-1 combines with J gene TRBJ2-1; maybe TRBD2 (6 bases). The CDR3 loop spans 15 amino acids. Trimming took off 0 bases at V and 8 bases at J, with 13 bases between the two ends. Per the germline V gene, CDR1 is KGHDR and CDR2 is SFDVKD. DNA for the CDR3: TGTGCCACCAGTGATTTGGAGGAGGGCCTCCATGAGCAGTTCTTC. Protein: CATSDLEEGLHEQFF.

V and J are TRBV18 and TRBJ2-7; maybe TRBD2 (5 bases). The CDR3 contains 15 residues. The V end lost 2 bases, the J end lost 3 bases, and 14 bases lay between the germline ends. Per germline, CDR1 KGHSH and CDR2 LQKENI. The CDR3 reads CASSPLGGGNYEQYF. CDR3 in DNA: TGTGCCAGCTCACCATTAGGTGGAGGAAACTACGAGCAGTACTTC.

The gene calls are TRBV5-1 and TRBJ2-1; maybe TRBD2 (5 bases). Trimming pared 4 bases from V and 0 bases from J, leaving 14 bases between. Looked up from germline, CDR1 is SGHRS and CDR2 is YFSETQ. This CDR3 comprises 16 residues. This CDR3 is CASSHADSRSYNEQFF. CDR3 sequence (DNA): TGCGCCAGCAGCCACGCGGACTCACGCTCCTACAATGAGCAGTTCTTC.

The chain combines TRBV5-8 with TRBJ2-1; possible D gene TRBD1, 5 bases. The germline gives CDR1 SGHTS, CDR2 YDEGEE. V was shortened by 2 bases and J by 0 bases, with 12 bases between the two germline ends. The CDR3 covers 16 residues. The CDR3 nucleotides are TGTGCCAGCAGCTTAATCGGACACGACTCCTACAATGAGCAGTTCTTC. Protein product: CASSLIGHDSYNEQFF.

V gene TRBV9 combines with J gene TRBJ1-4; 8 positions agree with TRBD1. The V segment lost 3 bases and the J segment 7 bases; nucleotides outside the gene matches: 8. The germline gives CDR1 SGDLS, CDR2 YYNGEE. The CDR3 has 15 amino acids. CDR3 coding DNA: TGTGCCAGCAGCGCCTCGACAGGGGTGGGTGAAAAACTGTTTTTT. Encoded protein: CASSASTGVGEKLFF.

The rearrangement links TRBV5-5 to TRBJ1-3; D not resolved. Germline assignment: CDR1 SGHKS and CDR2 YYEKEE (reference sequence). Trimming removed 4 bases at V and 3 bases at J, with 14 bases between. CDR3 length: 15 amino acids. The CDR3 region is CASSVGRLFGNTIYF. As DNA, the CDR3 is TGTGCCAGCAGCGTAGGGAGGCTTTTTGGAAACACCATATATTTT.

The chain uses TRBV29-1 and TRBJ2-7; 9 nucleotides agree with TRBD1. Germline assignment: CDR1 SQVTM and CDR2 ANQGSEA. The CDR3 sequence is 14 residues long. The junction had 14 bases not matched to a gene; V was cut back by 7 bases and J by 7 bases. DNA of the CDR3: TGCAGCGCCCTGACCGGGACAGGGTTGGGAGAGCAGTACTTC. It specifies CSALTGTGLGEQYF.

The genes are TRBV27 and TRBJ1-2; tentatively, D is TRBD1 (5 bases). Trimming pared 0 bases from V and 6 bases from J, leaving 11 bases between. The CDR3 loop spans 14 amino acids. Germline CDR1 reads MNHEY; CDR2 reads SMNVEV (reference sequence). The CDR3 is CASSLSPGRHGYTF. For the CDR3, the DNA is TGTGCCAGCAGTTTATCGCCAGGGAGGCATGGCTACACCTTC.

This sequence joins TRBV29-1 and TRBJ2-5, with TRBD2 identical over 10 bases. This CDR3 spans 14 amino acids. After removal of 5 bases from V and 1 base from J, the junction contained 4 bases not matched to a gene. The germline CDR1 and CDR2 sequences are SQVTM and ANQGSEA. The CDR3 coding sequence is TGCAGCGTTACAGCGGGAGGGGTCCAAGAGACCCAGTACTTC. Amino acids: CSVTAGGVQETQYF.

The rearrangement joins TRBV7-9 to TRBJ2-1; D ambiguous. The germline gives CDR1 SEHNR, CDR2 FQNEAQ (reference sequence). The germline V and J ends were trimmed by 1 base and 8 bases, with 9 bases remaining between them. The CDR3 is 13 residues long. DNA for the CDR3: TGTGCCAGCAGCTTAGTGAGGAGAGATGAGCAGTTCTTC. This encodes CASSLVRRDEQFF.

The chain links TRBV5-4 to TRBJ2-3, with D possibly being TRBD1 (5 bases). This CDR3 spans 13 amino acids. The ends were cut back, 0 bases at V and 6 bases at J, with 8 bases in the middle. The germline V gene encodes CDR1 SGHNT and CDR2 YYREEE (reference sequence). The CDR3 region has the DNA TGTGCCAGCAGCTTGGTAGGGGCGGATACGCAGTATTTT. Protein: CASSLVGADTQYF.

The chain has TRBV18 and TRBJ2-2; D perhaps matches TRBD2 (6 bases). V gave up 4 bases and J gave up 1 base, with 19 bases separating them. The CDR3 extends over 18 amino acids. Germline CDR1 is KGHSH and CDR2 is LQKENI. The CDR3, as DNA: TGTGCCAGCTCACGAGTTTCCATGGTAGCGGAGAACACCGGGGAGCTGTTTTTT. Translating gives CASSRVSMVAENTGELFF.

J is TRBJ2-2 and V is TRBV2, with D perhaps matching TRBD1 (6 bases). The CDR3 is 13 residues long. Trimming took 6 bases from V and 7 from J, leaving 12 bases between them. CDR1 and CDR2 (germline): SNHLY, FYNNEI. The CDR3 here is CASSGQGNGELFF. In DNA, the CDR3 is TGTGCCAGCAGCGGGCAGGGGAACGGGGAGCTGTTTTTT.

The V and J genes are TRBV5-4 and TRBJ2-3, with TRBD2 identical over 13 bases. Germline V CDR1 and CDR2: SGHNT, YYREEE (reference sequence). The CDR3 loop spans 17 amino acids. With 0 bases clipped from V and 2 bases from J, the junction kept 3 bases outside the gene matches. This CDR3 reads CASSLVGTSGTTDTQYF. The CDR3 nucleotides are TGTGCCAGCAGCTTGGTTGGGACTAGCGGGACCACAGATACGCAGTATTTT.

This clone was observed a single time. This sequence joins TRBV6-1 and TRBJ1-5; D is unresolved. Trimming took off 3 bases at V and 6 bases at J, with 3 bases between the two ends. This CDR3 is 11 amino acids long. The V gene's germline CDR1 is MNHNS and CDR2 SASEGT. The CDR3 region is CASSESQPQHF. The CDR3 DNA reads TGTGCCAGCAGTGAGAGTCAGCCCCAGCATTTT.

V gene TRBV6-5 combines with J gene TRBJ2-7, with a possible D match to TRBD1 (6 bases). The length of the CDR3 is 15 residues. Per germline, CDR1 MNHEY and CDR2 SVGAGI. Trimming stripped 6 bases from V and 2 bases from J, with 17 bases between. CDR3 loop: CASSFRQEAAYEQYF. For the CDR3, the DNA is TGTGCCAGCAGCTTCAGACAGGAGGCCGCCTACGAGCAGTACTTC.

This clone has a count of ten or more. CDR3 bases: TGTGCCAGCACCGGACAGGGGGGGGCAGATACGCAGTATTTT. It codes for CASTGQGGADTQYF. The chain couples TRBV7-9 to TRBJ2-3; 10 bases match TRBD1. CDR3 length: 14 residues. With 7 bases clipped from V and 4 bases from J, the junction kept 5 bases outside the gene matches. Germline V gene sequence: CDR1 SEHNR, CDR2 FQNEAQ (reference sequence). The full variable domain, rest sourced from reference TRBV7-9 and TRBJ2-3, is DTGVSQNPRHKITKRGQNVTFRCDPISEHNRLYWYRQTLGQGPEFLTYFQNEAQLEKSRLLSDRFSAERPKGSFSTLEIQRTEQGDSAMYLCASTGQGGADTQYFGPGTRLTVL.

Comments on this clone: Relative to the germline gene, one junction end is altered; a read error may explain this. The chain has TRBV7-7 and TRBJ2-7; TRBD2 matches at 7 bases. In germline, CDR1 is SSHAT, CDR2 FNYEAQ (reference sequence). The CDR3 sequence is 16 residues long. The CDR3 DNA reads TGTGCTAGCAGCTCCTCCCTTCCGGGACTATCCTACGAGCAGTACTTC. Amino acids: CASSSSLPGLSYEQYF.

In its sample, this clone was seen once. The CDR3 DNA is TGTGCCAGCAGTGAACGGGACAGGGTTTTGTATCCTGAAGCTTTCTTT. Translated, it gives CASSERDRVLYPEAFF. The chain joins TRBV6-1 to TRBJ1-1; 9 nucleotides align to TRBD1. Germline trimming cut 2 bases from V and 6 bases from J; bases unmatched to any gene: 10. Per the germline V gene, CDR1 is MNHNS and CDR2 is SASEGT. This CDR3 has 16 amino acids.